This T cell receptor (beta chain) was recovered during a study of cytomegalovirus exposure and HLA in healthy donors. Study-level points and caveats: Analyses of presence and absence presupposed an approximately uniform sequencing depth across donors.

The CDR3 covers 15 residues. V shed 4 bases, J shed 4 bases, and the junction held 9 bases outside the gene matches. Germline CDR1 is SGHTA and CDR2 is FQGTGA. PCR primers comprised 60 Vbeta and 13 Jbeta primers. Study processing details: The authors later counted roughly 87 million unique TCR beta chains, 8.5 million to 13 million of them shared. Sequencing was performed with immunoSEQ multiplex PCR; in TCRdb, only in-frame clones are kept and a portion is missing. From that table come the V and J calls and clone size; the DNA was used to work out D and trimming. This sample has about 100,000 clones, with about 86% found just once. The table lists this clone with a count of one. Its target is unknown.

V usage is TRBV7-3 and J usage is TRBJ2-7, with 8 bases aligning to TRBD1. The source material was PBMCs. This TCR was recovered from a woman between 65 and 79 years old in good health and CMV-seropositive. CDR3 residues: CASSYQPGQVYEQYF. As DNA, the CDR3 is TGTGCCAGCAGCTACCAACCGGGACAGGTTTACGAGCAGTACTTC. Together with reference TRBV7-3 and TRBJ2-7, the CDR3 gives the full variable domain: GAGVSQTPSNKVTEKGKYVELRCDPISGHTALYWYRQSLGQGPEFLIYFQGTGAADDSGLPNDRFFAVRPEGSVSTLKIQRTERGDSAVYLCASSYQPGQVYEQYFGPGTRLTVT.